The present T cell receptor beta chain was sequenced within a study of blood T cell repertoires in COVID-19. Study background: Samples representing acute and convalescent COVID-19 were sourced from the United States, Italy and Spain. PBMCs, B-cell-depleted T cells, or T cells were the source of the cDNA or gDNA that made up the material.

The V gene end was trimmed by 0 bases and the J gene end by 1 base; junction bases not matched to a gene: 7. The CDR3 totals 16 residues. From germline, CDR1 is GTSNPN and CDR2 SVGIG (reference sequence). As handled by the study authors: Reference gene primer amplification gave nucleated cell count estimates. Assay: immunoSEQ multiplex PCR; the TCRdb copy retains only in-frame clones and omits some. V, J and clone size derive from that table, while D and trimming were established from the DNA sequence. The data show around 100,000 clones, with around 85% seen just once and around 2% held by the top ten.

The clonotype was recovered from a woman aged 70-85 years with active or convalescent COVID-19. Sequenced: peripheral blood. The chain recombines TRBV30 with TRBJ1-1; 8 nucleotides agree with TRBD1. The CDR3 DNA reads TGTGCCTGGAGTGTACTCCCGGGACAGGCGAACACTGAAGCTTTCTTT. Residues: CAWSVLPGQANTEAFF. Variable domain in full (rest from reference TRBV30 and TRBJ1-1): SQTIHQWPATLVQPVGSPLSLECTVEGTSNPNLYWYRQAAGRGLQLLFYSVGIGQISSEVPQNLSASRPQDRQFILSSKKLLLSDSGFYLCAWSVLPGQANTEAFFGQGTRLTVV.